Sequencing of this T cell receptor beta chain was carried out in a study of CD8+ T cells in alopecia areata. Trimming cost V 1 base and J 4 bases; bases outside gene matches: 7. Germline CDR1 reads SNHLY; CDR2 reads FYNNEI. The CDR3 length is 15 residues. cDNA prepared by RNA extraction and subsequent reverse transcription served as the template for sequencing. TCRdb's table, derived via immunoSEQ multiplex PCR, lists solely in-frame clones and lacks some. Among 100,000 or so clones, 50% to 60% were seen once, and the ten largest hold 16%. This sample's treatment: oral pan-JAK inhibitor, 5-10 mg twice daily. Peripheral blood, together with lesional scalp punch biopsies, was collected from alopecia areata patients. The study's findings and limits: Significant decreases in scalp clonality and expanded CD8+ clones followed tofacitinib treatment.

In regard to this clone: Antigen unknown.

Sequencing used CD8+ T cells sorted from blood, obtained around week 55, from a patient treated with tofacitinib. The V call is TRBV2, the J call TRBJ2-7, with TRBD2 matching 7 bases. The sequence came from a human donor with alopecia areata. The CDR3 nucleotides are TGTGCCAGCAGTGAAGGGGCAGGGACTACATACGAGCAGTACTTC. This sequence encodes CASSEGAGTTYEQYF.